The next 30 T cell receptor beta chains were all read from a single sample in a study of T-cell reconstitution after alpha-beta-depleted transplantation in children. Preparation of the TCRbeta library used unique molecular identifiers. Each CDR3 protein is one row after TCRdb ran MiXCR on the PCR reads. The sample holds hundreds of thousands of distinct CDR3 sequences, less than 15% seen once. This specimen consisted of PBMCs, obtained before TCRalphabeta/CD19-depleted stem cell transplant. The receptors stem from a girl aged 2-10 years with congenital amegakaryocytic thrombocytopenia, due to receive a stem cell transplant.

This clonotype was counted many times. The CDR3 here is CSASQGDLGNTIYF. The DNA for the CDR3 is TGCAGTGCTTCGCAGGGAGACCTTGGAAACACCATATATTTT. The chain has TRBV20-1 and TRBJ1-3, with D possibly being TRBD1 (5 bases). With 5 bases removed from V and 3 bases from J, the gap between germline ends came to 14 bases. Germline V gives CDR1 DFQATT, CDR2 SNEGSKA (reference sequence). The CDR3 spans 14 residues.

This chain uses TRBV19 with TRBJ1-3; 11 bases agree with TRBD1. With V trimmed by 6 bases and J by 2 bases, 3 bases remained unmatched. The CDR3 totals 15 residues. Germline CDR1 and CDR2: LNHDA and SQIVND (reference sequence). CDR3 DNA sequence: TGTGCCAGTAGCCCGGGACAGGGGGCTGGAAACACCATATATTTT. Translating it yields CASSPGQGAGNTIYF.

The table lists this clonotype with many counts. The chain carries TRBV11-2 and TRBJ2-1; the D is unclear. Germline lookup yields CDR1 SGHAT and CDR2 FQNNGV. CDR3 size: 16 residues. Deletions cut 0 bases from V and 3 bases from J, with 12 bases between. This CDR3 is CASSLEGNIGYNEQFF. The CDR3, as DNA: TGTGCCAGCAGCTTAGAGGGGAACATAGGCTACAATGAGCAGTTCTTC.

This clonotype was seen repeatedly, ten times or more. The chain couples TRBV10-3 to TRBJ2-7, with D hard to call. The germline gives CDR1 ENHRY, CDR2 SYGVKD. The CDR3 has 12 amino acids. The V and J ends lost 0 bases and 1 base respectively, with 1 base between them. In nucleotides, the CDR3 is TGTGCCATCAGTGAGTCGTCCTACGAGCAGTACTTC. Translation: CAISESSYEQYF.

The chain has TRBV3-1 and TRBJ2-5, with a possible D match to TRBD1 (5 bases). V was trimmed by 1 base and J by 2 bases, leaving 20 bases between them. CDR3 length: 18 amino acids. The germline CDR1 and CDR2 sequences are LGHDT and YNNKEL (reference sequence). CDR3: CASSQVSRETVAQETQYF. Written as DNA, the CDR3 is TGTGCCAGCAGCCAAGTGAGTCGAGAGACAGTTGCTCAAGAGACCCAGTACTTC.

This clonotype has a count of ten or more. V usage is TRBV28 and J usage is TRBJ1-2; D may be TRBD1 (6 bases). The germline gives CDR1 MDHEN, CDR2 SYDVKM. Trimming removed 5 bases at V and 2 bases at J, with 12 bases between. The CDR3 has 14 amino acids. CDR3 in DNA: TGTGCCAGCAGTCGTACGGACAGCAACTATGGCTACACCTTC. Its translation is CASSRTDSNYGYTF.

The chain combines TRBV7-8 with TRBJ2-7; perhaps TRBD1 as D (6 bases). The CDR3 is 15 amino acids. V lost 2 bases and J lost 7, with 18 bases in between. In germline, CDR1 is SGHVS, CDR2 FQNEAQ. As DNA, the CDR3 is TGTGCCAGCAGCTTATATTTGGGAGTAGGGGGAGAGCAGTACTTC. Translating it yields CASSLYLGVGGEQYF.

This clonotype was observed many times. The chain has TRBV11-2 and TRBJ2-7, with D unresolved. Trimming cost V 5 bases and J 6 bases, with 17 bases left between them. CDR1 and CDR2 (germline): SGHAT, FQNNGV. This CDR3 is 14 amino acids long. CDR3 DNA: TGTGCCAGCAGCCTAGTCCGGTGGGAATCCGAGCAGTACTTC. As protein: CASSLVRWESEQYF.

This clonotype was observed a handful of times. The CDR3 nucleotides read TGTGCCAGCAGCTTCGAACCGGGACTAGCGGACCAAGAGACCCAGTACTTC. Translated: CASSFEPGLADQETQYF. The rearrangement links TRBV11-2 to TRBJ2-5; 11 nucleotides match TRBD2. CDR3 length: 17 amino acids. V lost 3 bases and J lost 0; bases outside the gene matches: 6. In germline, CDR1 is SGHAT, CDR2 FQNNGV.

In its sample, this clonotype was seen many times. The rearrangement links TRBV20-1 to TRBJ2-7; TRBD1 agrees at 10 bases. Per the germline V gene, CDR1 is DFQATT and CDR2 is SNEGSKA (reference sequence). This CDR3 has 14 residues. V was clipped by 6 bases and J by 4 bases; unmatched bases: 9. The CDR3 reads CSAAPGQGMYEQYF. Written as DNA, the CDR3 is TGCAGTGCAGCTCCGGGACAGGGGATGTACGAGCAGTACTTC.

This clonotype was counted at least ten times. The CDR3 region is CSAKIPVRANEQFF. The DNA of the CDR3 is TGCAGTGCTAAGATCCCGGTTAGGGCCAATGAGCAGTTCTTC. The chain couples TRBV20-1 to TRBJ2-1; D gene ambiguous. CDR3 size: 14 residues. Trimming left V 4 bases short and J 6 bases short, with 16 bases between. CDR1 and CDR2 from the germline V gene are DFQATT and SNEGSKA (reference sequence).

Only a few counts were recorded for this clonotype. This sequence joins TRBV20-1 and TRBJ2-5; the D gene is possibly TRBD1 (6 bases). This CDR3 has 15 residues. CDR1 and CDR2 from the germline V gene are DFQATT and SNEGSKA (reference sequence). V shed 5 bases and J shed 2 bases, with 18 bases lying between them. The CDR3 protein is CSAETGAGPQETQYF. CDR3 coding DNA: TGCAGTGCTGAGACAGGCGCCGGACCTCAAGAGACCCAGTACTTC.

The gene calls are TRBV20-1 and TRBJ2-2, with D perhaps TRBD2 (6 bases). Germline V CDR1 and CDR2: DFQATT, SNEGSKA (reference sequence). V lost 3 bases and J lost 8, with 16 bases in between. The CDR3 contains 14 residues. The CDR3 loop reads CSASSGLAQGELFF. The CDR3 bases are TGCAGTGCTAGCAGCGGGCTAGCTCAGGGGGAGCTGTTTTTT.

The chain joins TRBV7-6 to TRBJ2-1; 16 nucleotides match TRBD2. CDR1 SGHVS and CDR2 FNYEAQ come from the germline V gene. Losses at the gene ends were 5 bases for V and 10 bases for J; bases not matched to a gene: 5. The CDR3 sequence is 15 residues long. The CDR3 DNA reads TGTGCCAGCAGCCCGGGACTAGCGGGAGGGAAGGAGCAGTTCTTC. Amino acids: CASSPGLAGGKEQFF.

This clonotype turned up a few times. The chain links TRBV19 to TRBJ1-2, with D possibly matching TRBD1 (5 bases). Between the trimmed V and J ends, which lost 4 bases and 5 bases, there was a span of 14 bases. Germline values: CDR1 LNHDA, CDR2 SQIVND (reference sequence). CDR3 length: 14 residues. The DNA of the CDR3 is TGTGCCAGTAGTAGGGACGGGAGAAGATATGGCTACACCTTC. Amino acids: CASSRDGRRYGYTF.

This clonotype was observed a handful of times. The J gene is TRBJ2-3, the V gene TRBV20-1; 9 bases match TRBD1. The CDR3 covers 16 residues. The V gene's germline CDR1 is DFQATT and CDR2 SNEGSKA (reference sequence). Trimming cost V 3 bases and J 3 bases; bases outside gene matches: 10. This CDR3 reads CSASETPGQGTDTQYF. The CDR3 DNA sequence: TGCAGTGCTAGCGAAACTCCTGGACAGGGGACAGATACGCAGTATTTT.

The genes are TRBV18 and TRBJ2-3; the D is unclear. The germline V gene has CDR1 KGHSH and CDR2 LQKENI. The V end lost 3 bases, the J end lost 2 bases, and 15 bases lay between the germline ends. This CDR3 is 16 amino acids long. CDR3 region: CASSPPDGRITDTQYF. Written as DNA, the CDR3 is TGTGCCAGCTCACCCCCCGACGGACGGATCACAGATACGCAGTATTTT.

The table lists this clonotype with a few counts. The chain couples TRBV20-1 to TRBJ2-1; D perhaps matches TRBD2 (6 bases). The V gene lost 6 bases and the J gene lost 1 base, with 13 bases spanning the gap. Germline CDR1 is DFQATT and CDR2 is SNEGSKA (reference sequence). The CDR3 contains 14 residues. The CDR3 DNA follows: TGCAGTGCGAGCCCCGGGACTTCCTACAATGAGCAGTTCTTC. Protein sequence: CSASPGTSYNEQFF.

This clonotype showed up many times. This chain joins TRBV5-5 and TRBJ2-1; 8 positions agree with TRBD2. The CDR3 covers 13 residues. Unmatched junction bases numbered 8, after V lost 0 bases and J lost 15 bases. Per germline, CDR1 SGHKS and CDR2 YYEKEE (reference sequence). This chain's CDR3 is CASSLASGSSGFF. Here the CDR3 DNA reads TGTGCCAGCAGCTTGGCCAGCGGGAGTAGCGGGTTCTTC.

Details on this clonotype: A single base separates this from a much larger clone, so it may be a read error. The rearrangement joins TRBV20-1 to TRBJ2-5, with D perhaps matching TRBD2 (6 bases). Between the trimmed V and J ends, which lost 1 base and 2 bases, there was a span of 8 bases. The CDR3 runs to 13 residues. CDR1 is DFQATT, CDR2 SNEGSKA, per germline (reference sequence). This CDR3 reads CSARGLVQETQYF. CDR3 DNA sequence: TGCAGTGCTAGAGGACTAGTTCAAGAGACCCAGTACTTC.

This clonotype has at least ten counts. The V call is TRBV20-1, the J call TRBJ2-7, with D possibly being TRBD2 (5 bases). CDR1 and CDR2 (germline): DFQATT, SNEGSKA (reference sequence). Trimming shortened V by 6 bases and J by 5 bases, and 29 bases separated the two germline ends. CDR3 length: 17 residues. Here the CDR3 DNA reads TGCAGTGCACGACCCTCTTTAGGGAGCGTCTCGTTGGACGAGCAGTACTTC. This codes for CSARPSLGSVSLDEQYF.

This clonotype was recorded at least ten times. The CDR3, as DNA: TGTGCCAGCACATCTACTAGCGGGAGCGCCTACAATGAGCAGTTCTTC. It codes for CASTSTSGSAYNEQFF. The chain carries TRBV7-3 and TRBJ2-1, with 11 bases fitting TRBD2. Germline CDR1 and CDR2: SGHTA and FQGTGA. This CDR3 region has 16 residues. Losses at the gene ends were 7 bases for V and 2 bases for J; bases not matched to a gene: 7.

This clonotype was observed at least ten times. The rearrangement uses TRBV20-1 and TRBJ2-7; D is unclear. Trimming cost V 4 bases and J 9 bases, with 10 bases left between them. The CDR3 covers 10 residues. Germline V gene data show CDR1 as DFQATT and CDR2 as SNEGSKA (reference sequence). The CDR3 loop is CSAILIGQYF. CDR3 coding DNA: TGCAGTGCTATCCTAATAGGGCAGTACTTC.

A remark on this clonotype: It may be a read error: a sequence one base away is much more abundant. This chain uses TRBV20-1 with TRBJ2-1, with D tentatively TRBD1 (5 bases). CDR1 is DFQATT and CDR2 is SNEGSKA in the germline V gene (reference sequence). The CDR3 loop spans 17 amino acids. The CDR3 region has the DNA TGCTGTGCTTTGGCCAGGGCTACGAGGAGCTCCTACAATGAGCAGTTCTTC. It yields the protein CCALARATRSSYNEQFF.

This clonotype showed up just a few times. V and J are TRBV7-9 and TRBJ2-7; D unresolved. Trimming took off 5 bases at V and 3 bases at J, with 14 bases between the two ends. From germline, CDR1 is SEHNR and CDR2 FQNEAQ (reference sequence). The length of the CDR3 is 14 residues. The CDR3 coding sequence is TGTGCCAGCAGCAGGACGGATCTAGGCTACGAGCAGTACTTC. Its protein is CASSRTDLGYEQYF.

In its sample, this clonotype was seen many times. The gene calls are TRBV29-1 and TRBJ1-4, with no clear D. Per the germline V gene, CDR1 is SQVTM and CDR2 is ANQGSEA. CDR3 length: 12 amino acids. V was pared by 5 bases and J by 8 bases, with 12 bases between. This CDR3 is CSVRQDREKLFF. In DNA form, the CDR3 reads TGCAGCGTTCGCCAAGATAGGGAAAAACTGTTTTTT.

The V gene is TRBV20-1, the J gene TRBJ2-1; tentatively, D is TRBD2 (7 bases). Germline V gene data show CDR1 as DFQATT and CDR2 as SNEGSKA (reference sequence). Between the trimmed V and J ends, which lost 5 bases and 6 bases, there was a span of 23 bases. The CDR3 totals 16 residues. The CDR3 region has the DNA TGCAGTGCTCAAACCCCGGGGTGGGGGGGGCGCAATGAGCAGTTCTTC. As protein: CSAQTPGWGGRNEQFF.

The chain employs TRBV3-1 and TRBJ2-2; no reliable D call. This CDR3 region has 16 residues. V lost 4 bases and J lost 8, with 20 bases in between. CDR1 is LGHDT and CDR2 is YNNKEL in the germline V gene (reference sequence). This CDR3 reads CASSRNSPVVAGELFF. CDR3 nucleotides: TGTGCCAGCAGCCGCAATTCCCCAGTGGTCGCGGGGGAGCTGTTTTTT.

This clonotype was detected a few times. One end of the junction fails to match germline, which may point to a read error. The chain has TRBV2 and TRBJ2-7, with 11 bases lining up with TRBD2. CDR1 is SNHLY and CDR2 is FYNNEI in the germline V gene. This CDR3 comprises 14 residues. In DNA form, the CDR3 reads TGTGCCAGCTCCTTAGAGGGGCTAGCGGGAGGCTCGAGCTTC. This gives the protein CASSLEGLAGGSSF.

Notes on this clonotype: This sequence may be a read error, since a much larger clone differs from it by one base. The CDR3 nucleotides are TGCAGCGCTTCGGACCGGGCCAAGACCCAGTCCTTC. It codes for CSASDRAKTQSF. This chain connects TRBV29-1 to TRBJ2-5; D is ambiguous. CDR3 length equals 12 residues. The germline gives CDR1 SQVTM, CDR2 ANQGSEA.